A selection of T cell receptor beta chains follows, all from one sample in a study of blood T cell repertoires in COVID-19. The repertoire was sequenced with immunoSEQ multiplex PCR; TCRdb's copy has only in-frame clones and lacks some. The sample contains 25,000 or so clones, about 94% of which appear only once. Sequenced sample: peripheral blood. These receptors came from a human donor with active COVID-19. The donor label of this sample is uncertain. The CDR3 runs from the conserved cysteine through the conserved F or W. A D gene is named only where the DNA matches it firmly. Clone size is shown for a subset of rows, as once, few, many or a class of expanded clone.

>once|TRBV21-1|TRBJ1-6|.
CASSTPVDSPLHF
TGTGCCAGCAGCACCCCCGTAGATTCACCCCTCCACTTT
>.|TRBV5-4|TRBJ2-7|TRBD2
CASSGTAGGLYEQYF
TGTGCCAGCAGCGGTACAGCGGGAGGACTCTACGAGCAGTACTTC
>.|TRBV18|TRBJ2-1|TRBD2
CASSPPGTSGGEQFF
TGTGCCAGCTCACCGCCTGGGACTAGCGGGGGTGAGCAGTTCTTC
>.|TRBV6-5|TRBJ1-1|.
CASSRGRGSEAFF
TGTGCCAGCAGCCGGGGCCGGGGGTCTGAAGCTTTCTTT
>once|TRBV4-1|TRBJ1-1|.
CASSQDAMRGGRNTEAFF
TGCGCCAGCAGCCAAGATGCTATGCGGGGGGGCCGGAACACTGAAGCTTTCTTT
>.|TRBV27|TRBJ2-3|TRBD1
CASRTGQVTDTQYF
TGTGCCAGCAGGACGGGACAGGTTACAGATACGCAGTATTTT
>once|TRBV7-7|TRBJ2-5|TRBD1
CASSKDRVETQYF
TGTGCTAGCAGCAAAGACAGGGTAGAGACCCAGTACTTC
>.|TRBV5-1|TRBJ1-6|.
CASSLAARDSPLHF
TGCGCCAGCAGCTTGGCGGCGAGGGATTCACCCCTCCACTTT
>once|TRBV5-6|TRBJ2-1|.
CASSLRETLNNEQFF
TGTGCCAGCAGCTTGCGGGAAACTTTGAACAATGAGCAGTTCTTC
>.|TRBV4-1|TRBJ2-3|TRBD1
CASSRSGGEVDTQYF
TGCGCCAGCAGCCGCTCAGGGGGTGAAGTAGATACGCAGTATTTT
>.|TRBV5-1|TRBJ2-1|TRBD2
CASSQIAGPGNEQFF
TGCGCCAGCAGCCAAATAGCGGGCCCGGGAAATGAGCAGTTCTTC